Below, 2 T cell receptor beta chains from the same sample are listed, as sequenced in a study of read filtering for tumor transcriptome and immune sequencing. The library was built from around 380 ng RNA with molecular barcoded adaptors for alpha/delta and beta/gamma chains. TCRdb fed the reads into MiXCR, producing one record per CDR3 protein. The repertoire holds some 140,000 distinct CDR3 sequences, with approximately 13% as singletons. Sequencing input: a population of CD138-negative cells sorted from bone marrow. The receptors originated from a donor at least 40 years old with multiple myeloma.

This clonotype occurred many times. The genes are TRBV5-6 and TRBJ2-1; 8 bases fit TRBD2. Germline V gene data show CDR1 as SGHDT and CDR2 as YYEEEE. This CDR3 spans 16 amino acids. V dropped 0 bases and J dropped 4; count of bases not matched to a gene: 6. The CDR3 bases are TGTGCCAGCAGCTTGGAGGGTAGCGGGGTATACAATGAGCAGTTCTTC. It is translated as CASSLEGSGVYNEQFF. The full variable domain, in which reference TRBV5-6 and TRBJ2-1 provide the parts outside the CDR3, is DAGVTQSPTHLIKTRGQQVTLRCSPKSGHDTVSWYQQALGQGPQFIFQYYEEEERQRGNFPDRFSGHQFPNYSSELNVNALLLGDSALYLCASSLEGSGVYNEQFFGPGTRLTVL.

This clonotype was picked up a small number of times. The genes are TRBV5-4 and TRBJ1-1; the match to TRBD1 covers 8 bases. After removal of 4 bases from V and 5 bases from J, the junction contained 7 bases not matched to a gene. Per germline, CDR1 SGHNT and CDR2 YYREEE (reference sequence). This CDR3 is 14 amino acids long. The CDR3 nucleotides are TGTGCCAGCAGCCCAGACAGGGGTCGTACTGAAGCTTTCTTT. Its protein is CASSPDRGRTEAFF.